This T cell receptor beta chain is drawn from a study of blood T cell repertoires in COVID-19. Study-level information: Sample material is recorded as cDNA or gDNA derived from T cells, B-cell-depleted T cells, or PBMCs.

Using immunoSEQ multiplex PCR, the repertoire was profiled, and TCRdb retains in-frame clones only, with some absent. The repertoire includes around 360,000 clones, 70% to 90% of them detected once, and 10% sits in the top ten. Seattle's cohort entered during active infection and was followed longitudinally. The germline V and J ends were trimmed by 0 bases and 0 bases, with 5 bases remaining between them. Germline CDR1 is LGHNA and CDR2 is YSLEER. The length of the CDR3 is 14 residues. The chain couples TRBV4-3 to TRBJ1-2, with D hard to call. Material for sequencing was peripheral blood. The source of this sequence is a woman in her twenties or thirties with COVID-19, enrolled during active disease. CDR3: CASSQESANYGYTF. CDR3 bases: TGCGCCAGCAGCCAAGAGAGCGCTAACTATGGCTACACCTTC.